Only a few counts were recorded for the clone carrying this T cell receptor (beta chain). This sample was included in a study of blood T cell repertoires in COVID-19. Study summary: COVID-19 samples, acute and convalescent, were from the United States, Italy and Spain. Sample material is recorded as cDNA or gDNA derived from T cells, B-cell-depleted T cells, or PBMCs.

Trimming stripped 6 bases from V and 7 bases from J, with 15 bases between. The CDR3 is 14 amino acids. Germline lookup yields CDR1 KGHSH and CDR2 LQKENI. How the authors handled the data: The assay estimated nucleated cells by amplifying reference gene primers. Measured with immunoSEQ multiplex PCR; TCRdb has only the in-frame clones, and not every one. D and trimming were read from the DNA, whereas the V and J calls and clone size are those reported in that table. The sample lists over 130,000 clones, about 90% occurring once. Sequenced sample: peripheral blood. The chain uses TRBV18 and TRBJ1-4, with a possible D match to TRBD1 (6 bases). This receptor was identified in a man aged 55 to 70 with active or convalescent COVID-19. The DNA for the CDR3 is TGTGCCAGCTCCCCTACAGGGCGCACTGAAAAACTGTTTTTT. Protein sequence: CASSPTGRTEKLFF.